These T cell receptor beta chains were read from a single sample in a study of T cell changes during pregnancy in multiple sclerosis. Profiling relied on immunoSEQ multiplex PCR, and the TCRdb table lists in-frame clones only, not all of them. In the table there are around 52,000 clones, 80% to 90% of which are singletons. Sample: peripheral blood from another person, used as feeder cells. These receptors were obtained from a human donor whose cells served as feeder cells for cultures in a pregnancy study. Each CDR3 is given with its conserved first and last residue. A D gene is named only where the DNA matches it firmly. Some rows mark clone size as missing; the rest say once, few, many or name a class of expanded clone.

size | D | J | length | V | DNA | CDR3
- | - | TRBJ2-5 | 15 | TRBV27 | TGTGCCAGCTACGGACTAGTCAGGGGCCAGGAGACCCAGTACTTC | CASYGLVRGQETQYF
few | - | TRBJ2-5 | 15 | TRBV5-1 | TGCGCCAGCAGCTTCTACGGAGGGACTGAAGAGACCCAGTACTTC | CASSFYGGTEETQYF
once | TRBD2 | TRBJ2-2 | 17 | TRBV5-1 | TGCGCCAGCAGCTTGGGACTAGCGGGAGAGGATACCGGGGAGCTGTTTTTT | CASSLGLAGEDTGELFF
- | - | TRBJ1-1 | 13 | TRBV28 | TGTGCCAGCAGTTTAGTAATGAACACTGAAGCTTTCTTT | CASSLVMNTEAFF
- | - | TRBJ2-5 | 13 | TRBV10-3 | TGTGCCACTCGAGCACTACCGCACGGGACCCAGTACTTC | CATRALPHGTQYF
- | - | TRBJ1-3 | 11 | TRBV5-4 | TGTGCCAGCAGCTGGGGGGGCACCATATATTTT | CASSWGGTIYF
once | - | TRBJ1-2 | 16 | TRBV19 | TGTGCCAGTAGTAATATGGCCCGGACGTCAGCGGATGGCTACACCTTC | CASSNMARTSADGYTF
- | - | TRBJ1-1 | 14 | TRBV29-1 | TGCAGCGTCCGGGCCGGGTCGAGGAACACTGAAGCTTTCTTT | CSVRAGSRNTEAFF
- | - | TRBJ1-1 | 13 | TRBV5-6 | TGTGCCAGCAGCCCGACACCGAACACTGAAGCTTTCTTT | CASSPTPNTEAFF
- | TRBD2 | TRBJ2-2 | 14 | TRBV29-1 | TGCAGCGTTGTCAGTAGCGGGAAGTCCGGGGAGCTGTTTTTT | CSVVSSGKSGELFF
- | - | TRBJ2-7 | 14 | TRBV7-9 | TGTGCCAGCAGCATGGACCGGAGCTCCTACGAGCAGTACTTC | CASSMDRSSYEQYF